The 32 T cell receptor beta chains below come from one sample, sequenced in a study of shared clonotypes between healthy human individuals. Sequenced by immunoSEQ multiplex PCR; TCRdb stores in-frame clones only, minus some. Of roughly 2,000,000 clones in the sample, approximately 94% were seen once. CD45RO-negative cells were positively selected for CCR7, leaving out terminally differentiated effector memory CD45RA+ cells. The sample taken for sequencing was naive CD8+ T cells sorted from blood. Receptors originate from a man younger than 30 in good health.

The CDR3 loop is CASSSWTGLNTEAFF. CDR3 bases: TGTGCCAGCAGCTCATGGACAGGGCTGAACACTGAAGCTTTCTTT. The chain combines TRBV5-4 with TRBJ1-1; 8 bases align to TRBD1. The CDR3 runs 15 residues. V lost 3 bases to trimming and J lost 0 bases; unmatched junction nucleotides: 4. Germline V gene sequence: CDR1 SGHNT, CDR2 YYREEE (reference sequence).

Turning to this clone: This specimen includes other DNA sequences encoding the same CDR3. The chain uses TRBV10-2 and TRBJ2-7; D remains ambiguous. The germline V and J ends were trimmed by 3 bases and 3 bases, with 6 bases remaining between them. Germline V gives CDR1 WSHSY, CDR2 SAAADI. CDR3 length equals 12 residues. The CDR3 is CASSEAGYEQYF. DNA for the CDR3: TGCGCCAGCAGTGAAGCAGGCTACGAGCAGTACTTC.

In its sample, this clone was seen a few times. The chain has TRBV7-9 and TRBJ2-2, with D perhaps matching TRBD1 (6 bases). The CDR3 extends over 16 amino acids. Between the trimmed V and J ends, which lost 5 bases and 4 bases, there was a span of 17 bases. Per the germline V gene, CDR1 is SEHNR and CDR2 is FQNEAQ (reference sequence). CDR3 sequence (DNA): TGTGCCAGCAGCCGTATAAATCAGGGGCGCACCGGGGAGCTGTTTTTT. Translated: CASSRINQGRTGELFF.

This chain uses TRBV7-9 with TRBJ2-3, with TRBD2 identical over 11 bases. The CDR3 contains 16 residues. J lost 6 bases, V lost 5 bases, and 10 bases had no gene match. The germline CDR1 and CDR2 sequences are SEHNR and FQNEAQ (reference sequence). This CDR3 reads CASSPHIAGGGDTQYF. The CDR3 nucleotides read TGTGCCAGCAGCCCGCATATAGCGGGAGGGGGGGATACGCAGTATTTT.

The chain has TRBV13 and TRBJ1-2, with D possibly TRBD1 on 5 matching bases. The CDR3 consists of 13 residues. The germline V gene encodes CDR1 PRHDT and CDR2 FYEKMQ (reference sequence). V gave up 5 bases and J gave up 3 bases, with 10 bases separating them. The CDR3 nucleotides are TGTGCCAGCAGCCCCCAGGGAGACTATGGCTACACCTTC. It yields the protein CASSPQGDYGYTF.

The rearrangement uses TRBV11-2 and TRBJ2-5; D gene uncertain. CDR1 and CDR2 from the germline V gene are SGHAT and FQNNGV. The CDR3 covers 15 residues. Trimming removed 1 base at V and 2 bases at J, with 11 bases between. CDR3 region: CASSLVDATQETQYF. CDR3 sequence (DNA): TGTGCCAGCAGCTTAGTCGACGCCACACAAGAGACCCAGTACTTC.

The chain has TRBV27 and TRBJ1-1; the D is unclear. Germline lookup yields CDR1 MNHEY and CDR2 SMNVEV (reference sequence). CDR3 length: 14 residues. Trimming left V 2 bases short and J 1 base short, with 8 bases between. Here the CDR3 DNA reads TGTGCCAGCAGTTTACATAACAAGAACACTGAAGCTTTCTTT. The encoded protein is CASSLHNKNTEAFF.

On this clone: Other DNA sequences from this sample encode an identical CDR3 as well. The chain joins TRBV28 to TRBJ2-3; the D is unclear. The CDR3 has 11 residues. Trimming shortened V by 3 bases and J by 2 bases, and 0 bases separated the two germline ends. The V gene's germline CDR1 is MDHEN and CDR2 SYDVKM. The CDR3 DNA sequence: TGTGCCAGCAGTTTCACAGATACGCAGTATTTT. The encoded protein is CASSFTDTQYF.

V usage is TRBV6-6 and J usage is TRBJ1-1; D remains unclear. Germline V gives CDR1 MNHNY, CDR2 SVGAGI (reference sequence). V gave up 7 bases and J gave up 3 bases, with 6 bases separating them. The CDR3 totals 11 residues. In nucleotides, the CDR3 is TGTGCCAGCACAGTGTACACTGAAGCTTTCTTT. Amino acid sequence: CASTVYTEAFF.

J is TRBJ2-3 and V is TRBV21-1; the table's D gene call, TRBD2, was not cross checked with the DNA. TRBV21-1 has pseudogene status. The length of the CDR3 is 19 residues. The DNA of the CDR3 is TGTGCCAGCAGCAGCTTAGTCTCTAGCGGCCCCCCGCCCCCAGATACGCAGTATTTT. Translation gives CASSSLVSSGPPPPDTQYF.

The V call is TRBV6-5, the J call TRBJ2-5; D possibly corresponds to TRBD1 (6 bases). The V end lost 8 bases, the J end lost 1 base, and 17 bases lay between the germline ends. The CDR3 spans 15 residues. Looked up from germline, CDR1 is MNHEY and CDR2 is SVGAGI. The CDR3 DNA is TGTGCCAGCCTAACGGGCAGGGGCGGCCAAGAGACCCAGTACTTC. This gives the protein CASLTGRGGQETQYF.

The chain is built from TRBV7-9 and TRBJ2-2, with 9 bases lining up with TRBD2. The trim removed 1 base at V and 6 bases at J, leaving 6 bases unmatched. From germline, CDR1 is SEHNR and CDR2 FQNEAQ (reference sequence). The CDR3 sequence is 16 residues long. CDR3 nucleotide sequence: TGTGCCAGCAGCTTAGGATTAGCGGGAGAGTCCGGGGAGCTGTTTTTT. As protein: CASSLGLAGESGELFF.

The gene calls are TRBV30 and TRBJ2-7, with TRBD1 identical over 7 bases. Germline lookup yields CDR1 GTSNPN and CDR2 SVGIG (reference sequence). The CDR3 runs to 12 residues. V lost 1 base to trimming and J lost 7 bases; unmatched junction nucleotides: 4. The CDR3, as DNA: TGTGCCTGGAGTGGACAGGGATTGGAGCAGTACTTC. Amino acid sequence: CAWSGQGLEQYF.

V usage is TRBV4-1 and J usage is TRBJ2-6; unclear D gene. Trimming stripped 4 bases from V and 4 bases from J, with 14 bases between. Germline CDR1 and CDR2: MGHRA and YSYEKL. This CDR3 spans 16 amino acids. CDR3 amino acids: CASSPRTPAGANVLTF. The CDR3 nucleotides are TGCGCCAGCAGCCCTCGGACGCCTGCAGGGGCCAACGTCCTGACTTTC.

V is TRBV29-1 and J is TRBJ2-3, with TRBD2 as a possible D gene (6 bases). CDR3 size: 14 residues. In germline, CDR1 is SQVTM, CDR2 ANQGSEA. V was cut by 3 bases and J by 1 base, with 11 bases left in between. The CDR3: CSVEERVGTDTQYF. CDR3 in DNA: TGCAGCGTTGAGGAGCGGGTGGGCACAGATACGCAGTATTTT.

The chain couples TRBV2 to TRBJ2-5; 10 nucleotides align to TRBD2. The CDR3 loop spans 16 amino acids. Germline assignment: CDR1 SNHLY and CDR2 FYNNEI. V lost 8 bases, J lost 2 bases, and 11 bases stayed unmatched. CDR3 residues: CASGRTSGKLQETQYF. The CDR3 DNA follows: TGTGCCAGCGGCAGGACTAGCGGAAAACTTCAAGAGACCCAGTACTTC.

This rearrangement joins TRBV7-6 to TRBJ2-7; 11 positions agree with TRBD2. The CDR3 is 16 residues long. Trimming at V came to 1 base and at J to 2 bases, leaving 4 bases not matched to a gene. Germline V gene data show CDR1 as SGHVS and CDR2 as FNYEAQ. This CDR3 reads CASSLELAGAPYEQYF. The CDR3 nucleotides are TGTGCCAGCAGCTTAGAACTAGCGGGAGCCCCCTACGAGCAGTACTTC.

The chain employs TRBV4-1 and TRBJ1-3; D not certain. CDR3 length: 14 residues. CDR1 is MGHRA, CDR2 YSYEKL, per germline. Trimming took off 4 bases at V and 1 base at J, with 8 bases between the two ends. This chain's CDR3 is CASSPPISGNTIYF. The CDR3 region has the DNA TGCGCCAGCAGCCCCCCAATTTCTGGAAACACCATATATTTT.

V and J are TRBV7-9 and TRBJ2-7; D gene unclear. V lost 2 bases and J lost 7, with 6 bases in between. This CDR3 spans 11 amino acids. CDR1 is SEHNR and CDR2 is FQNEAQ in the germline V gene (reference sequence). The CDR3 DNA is TGTGCCAGCAGCTTAATGTTTGAGCAGTACTTC. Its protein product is CASSLMFEQYF.

The CDR3 loop reads CASTLNGGTGELFF. The CDR3 DNA reads as TGTGCCAGCACCCTGAATGGGGGGACCGGGGAGCTGTTTTTT. V gene TRBV25-1 combines with J gene TRBJ2-2, with D perhaps matching TRBD2 (6 bases). The CDR3 is 14 amino acids. CDR1 and CDR2 from the germline V gene are MGHDK and SYGVNS. Trimming cost V 7 bases and J 5 bases, with 14 bases left between them.

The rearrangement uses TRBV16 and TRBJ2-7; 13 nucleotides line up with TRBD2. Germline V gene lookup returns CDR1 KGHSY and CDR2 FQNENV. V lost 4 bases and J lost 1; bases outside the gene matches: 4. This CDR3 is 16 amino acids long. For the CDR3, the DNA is TGTGCCAGCAGCCTTGGACTAGCGGGAGTATCCTACGAGCAGTACTTC. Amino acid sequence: CASSLGLAGVSYEQYF. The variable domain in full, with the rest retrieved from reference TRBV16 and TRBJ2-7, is GEEVAQTPKHLVRGEGQKAKLYCAPIKGHSYVFWYQQVLKNEFKFLISFQNENVFDETGMPKERFSAKCLPNSPCSLEIQATKLEDSAVYFCASSLGLAGVSYEQYFGPGTRLTVT.

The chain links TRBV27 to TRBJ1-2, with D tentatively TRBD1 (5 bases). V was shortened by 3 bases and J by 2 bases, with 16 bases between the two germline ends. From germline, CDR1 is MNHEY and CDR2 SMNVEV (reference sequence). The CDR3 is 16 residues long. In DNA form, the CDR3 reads TGTGCCAGCAGTTTTTCAAAAGGGGAGCGCAACTATGGCTACACCTTC. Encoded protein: CASSFSKGERNYGYTF.

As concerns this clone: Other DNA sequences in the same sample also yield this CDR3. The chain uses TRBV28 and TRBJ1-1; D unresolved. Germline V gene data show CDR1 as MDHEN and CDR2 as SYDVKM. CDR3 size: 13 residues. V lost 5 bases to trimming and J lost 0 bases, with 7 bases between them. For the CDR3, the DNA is TGTGCCAGCAGTCCAACACTGAACACTGAAGCTTTCTTT. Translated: CASSPTLNTEAFF.

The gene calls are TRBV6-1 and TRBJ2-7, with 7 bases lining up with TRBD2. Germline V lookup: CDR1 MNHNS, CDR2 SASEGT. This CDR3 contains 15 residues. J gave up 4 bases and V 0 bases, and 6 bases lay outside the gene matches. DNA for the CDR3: TGTGCCAGCAGTGAAGCCTCGCGGGAGTGGTACGAGCAGTACTTC. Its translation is CASSEASREWYEQYF.

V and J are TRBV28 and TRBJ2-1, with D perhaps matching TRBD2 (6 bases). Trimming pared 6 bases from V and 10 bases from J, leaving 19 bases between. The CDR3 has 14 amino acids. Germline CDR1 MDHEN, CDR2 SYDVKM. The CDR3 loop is CASSSTSPQGEQFF. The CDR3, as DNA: TGTGCCAGCAGCTCGACTAGTCCCCAAGGGGAGCAGTTCTTC.

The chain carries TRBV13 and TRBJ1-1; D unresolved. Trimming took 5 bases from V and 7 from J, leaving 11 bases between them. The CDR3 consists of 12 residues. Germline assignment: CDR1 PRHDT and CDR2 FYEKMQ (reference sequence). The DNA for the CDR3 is TGTGCCAGCAGCCCCACGGGGAATGAAGCTTTCTTT. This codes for CASSPTGNEAFF.

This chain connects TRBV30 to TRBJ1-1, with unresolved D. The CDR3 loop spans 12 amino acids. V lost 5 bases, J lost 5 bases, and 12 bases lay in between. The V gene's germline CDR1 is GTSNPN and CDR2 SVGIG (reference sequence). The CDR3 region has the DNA TGTGCCTGGGTCAAGGTGGGGACTGAAGCTTTCTTT. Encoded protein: CAWVKVGTEAFF.

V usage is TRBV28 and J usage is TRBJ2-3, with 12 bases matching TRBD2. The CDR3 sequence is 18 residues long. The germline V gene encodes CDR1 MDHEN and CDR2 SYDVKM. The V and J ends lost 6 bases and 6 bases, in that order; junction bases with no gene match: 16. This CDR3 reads CASSSVGWLAGGDDTQYF. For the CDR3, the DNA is TGTGCCAGCAGCTCTGTAGGGTGGCTAGCGGGGGGGGATGATACGCAGTATTTT. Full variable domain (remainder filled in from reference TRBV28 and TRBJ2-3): DVKVTQSSRYLVKRTGEKVFLECVQDMDHENMFWYRQDPGLGLRLIYFSYDVKMKEKGDIPEGYSVSREKKERFSLILESASTNQTSMYLCASSSVGWLAGGDDTQYFGPGTRLTVL.

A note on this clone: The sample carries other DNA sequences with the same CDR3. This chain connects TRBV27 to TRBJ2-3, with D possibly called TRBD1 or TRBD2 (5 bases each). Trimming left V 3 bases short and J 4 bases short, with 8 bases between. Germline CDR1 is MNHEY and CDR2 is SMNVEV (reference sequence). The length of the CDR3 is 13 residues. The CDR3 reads CASSLVGADTQYF. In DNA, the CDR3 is TGTGCCAGCAGTTTGGTGGGGGCAGATACGCAGTATTTT.

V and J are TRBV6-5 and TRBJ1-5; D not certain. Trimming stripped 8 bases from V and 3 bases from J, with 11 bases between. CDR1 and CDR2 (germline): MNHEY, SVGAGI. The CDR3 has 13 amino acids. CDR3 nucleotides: TGTGCCAGCGGAGCTCGCCTCAATCAGCCCCAGCATTTT. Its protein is CASGARLNQPQHF.

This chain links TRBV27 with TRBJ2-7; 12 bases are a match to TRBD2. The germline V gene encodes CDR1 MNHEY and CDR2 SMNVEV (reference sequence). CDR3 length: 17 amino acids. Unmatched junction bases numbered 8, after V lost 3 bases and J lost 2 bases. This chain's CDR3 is CASSLYPTSGGTYEQYF. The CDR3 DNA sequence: TGTGCCAGCAGTTTGTACCCAACTAGCGGGGGGACCTACGAGCAGTACTTC.

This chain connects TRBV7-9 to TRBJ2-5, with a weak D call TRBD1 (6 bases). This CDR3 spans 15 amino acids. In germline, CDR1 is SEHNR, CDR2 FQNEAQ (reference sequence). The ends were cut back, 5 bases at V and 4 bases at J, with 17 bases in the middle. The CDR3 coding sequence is TGTGCCAGCAGCCGCCGGGACACCTCAAGAGAGACCCAGTACTTC. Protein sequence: CASSRRDTSRETQYF.